These 22 T cell receptor beta chains were all obtained from the same sample, sequenced in a study of human T cells and chemical hapten exposure. TCRdb used MiXCR to reprocess the RACE reads, holding one entry per CDR3 protein. The sample carries roughly 48,000 distinct CDR3 sequences, less than 4.5% recorded once. Time point noted: healthy volunteer bleed at 2 weeks. Whole blood that had not been fractionated was the source of extracted total RNA. The specimen sequenced was whole blood. Receptors originate from a human donor in good health. Some clones in this sample may be carry-over from other donors' samples.

This clonotype occurred many times. The CDR3 DNA follows: TGCGCCAGCAGCCTAACTAGCGGAGCCCTCGATGAGCAGTTCTTC. It yields the protein CASSLTSGALDEQFF. This sequence joins TRBV4-1 and TRBJ2-1, with 8 bases lining up with TRBD2. Germline CDR1 MGHRA, CDR2 YSYEKL. This CDR3 region has 15 residues. Trimming cost V 4 bases and J 8 bases; bases outside gene matches: 10.

This clonotype was seen repeatedly, ten times or more. The chain recombines TRBV2 with TRBJ2-3, with 8 bases that match TRBD1. V lost 6 bases, J lost 0 bases, and 5 bases stayed unmatched. The germline V gene has CDR1 SNHLY and CDR2 FYNNEI. This CDR3 has 15 residues. The CDR3 reads CASRRQGTSTDTQYF. CDR3 DNA sequence: TGTGCCAGCAGGAGACAGGGGACCAGCACAGATACGCAGTATTTT.

This clonotype has at least ten counts. The chain links TRBV5-1 to TRBJ2-5; D might be TRBD2 (7 bases). Trimming shortened V by 0 bases and J by 4 bases, and 13 bases separated the two germline ends. The CDR3 consists of 15 residues. CDR1 SGHRS and CDR2 YFSETQ come from the germline V gene. CDR3 coding DNA: TGCGCCAGCAGCTTGGCGGGGGGCTGGACAGAGACCCAGTACTTC. This encodes CASSLAGGWTETQYF.

This clonotype occurred many times. The chain has TRBV28 and TRBJ2-6, with D perhaps matching TRBD1 or TRBD2 (5 bases each). The CDR3 is made up of 14 amino acids. CDR1 and CDR2 (germline): MDHEN, SYDVKM. CDR3 coding DNA: TGTTCCTCGCTGGGACGCTCTGGGGCCAACGTCCTGACTTTC. It yields the protein CSSLGRSGANVLTF.

This clonotype was seen only once. This chain uses TRBV5-1 with TRBJ2-1; 9 positions match TRBD2. Germline V gene data show CDR1 as SGHRS and CDR2 as YFSETQ. J was trimmed by 4 bases and V by 4 bases; bases with no gene match: 15. This CDR3 is 18 amino acids long. The DNA of the CDR3 is TGCGCCAGCAGCCCGCGTGGGGCGGGAGGGCCGGGGTACAATGAGCAGTTCTTC. Translating it yields CASSPRGAGGPGYNEQFF. The full variable domain, with the rest looked up from reference TRBV5-1 and TRBJ2-1, is KAGVTQTPRYLIKTRGQQVTLSCSPISGHRSVSWYQQTPGQGLQFLFEYFSETQRNKGNFPGRFSGRQFSNSRSEMNVSTLELGDSALYLCASSPRGAGGPGYNEQFFGPGTRLTVL.

This clonotype was observed at least ten times. This chain uses TRBV12-3 or TRBV12-4 with TRBJ2-7; D is unresolved. This CDR3 comprises 11 residues. Trimming took 8 bases from V and 2 from J, leaving 7 bases between them. The CDR3 nucleotides are TGTGCCAGCGCCCGCACCTACGAGCAGTACTTC. Residues: CASARTYEQYF.

As for this clonotype: A read error is likely, as this CDR3 ends without the conserved phenylalanine or tryptophan. This chain links TRBV6-5 with TRBJ1-1; 7 bases align to TRBD1. The germline V gene encodes CDR1 MNHEY and CDR2 SVGAGI. The CDR3 loop spans 14 amino acids. After removal of 0 bases from V and 5 bases from J, the junction contained 3 bases not matched to a gene. CDR3 DNA: TGTGCCAGCAGTTACTCGACAGGGAGGACTGAAGCTTTCCTT. Amino acid sequence: CASSYSTGRTEAFL.

In its sample, this clonotype was seen a few times. The chain combines TRBV5-1 with TRBJ2-3, with 7 nucleotides matching TRBD2. The germline gives CDR1 SGHRS, CDR2 YFSETQ. The length of the CDR3 is 15 residues. J was trimmed by 4 bases and V by 0 bases; bases with no gene match: 5. Here the CDR3 reads CASSLAGRGADTQYF. In DNA form, the CDR3 reads TGCGCCAGCAGCTTGGCAGGGAGGGGTGCAGATACGCAGTATTTT. The full variable domain, its missing parts supplied by reference TRBV5-1 and TRBJ2-3, is KAGVTQTPRYLIKTRGQQVTLSCSPISGHRSVSWYQQTPGQGLQFLFEYFSETQRNKGNFPGRFSGRQFSNSRSEMNVSTLELGDSALYLCASSLAGRGADTQYFGPGTRLTVL.

This clonotype was seen at least ten times. This chain connects TRBV27 to TRBJ1-4; D is unresolved. There are 16 residues in the CDR3. The V end was cut by 1 base, the J end by 0 bases, with 9 bases between. Per the germline V gene, CDR1 is MNHEY and CDR2 is SMNVEV (reference sequence). The CDR3 DNA follows: TGTGCCAGCAGTTTATTTGGACCGACAACTAATGAAAAACTGTTTTTT. Translating it yields CASSLFGPTTNEKLFF.

This clonotype was detected only a few times. The chain couples TRBV5-1 to TRBJ1-1; D may be TRBD1 (6 bases). The CDR3 totals 13 residues. Trimming removed 4 bases from V and 11 bases from J, with 18 bases in between. Germline CDR1 SGHRS, CDR2 YFSETQ. CDR3 DNA: TGCGCCAGCAGCCAGGGCAGCGACAGGAAGGCTTTCTTT. This gives the protein CASSQGSDRKAFF.

A word on this clonotype: A much larger clone differs from this one at a single base, so this may be a read error. This chain links TRBV9 with TRBJ2-3; 14 bases are shared with TRBD2. J gave up 3 bases and V 3 bases, and 15 bases lay outside the gene matches. Per the germline V gene, CDR1 is SGDLS and CDR2 is YYNGEE. The CDR3 contains 20 residues. CDR3 in DNA: TGTGCCAGCAGCGGAAGTATGGGACTAGCGGGAGAACGGGTAACAGATACGCAGTATTTT. Amino acid sequence: CASSGSMGLAGERVTDTQYF.

The V call is TRBV5-4, the J call TRBJ1-1; TRBD1 aligns across 7 bases. J was trimmed by 4 bases and V by 2 bases; bases with no gene match: 8. Germline V gene data show CDR1 as SGHNT and CDR2 as YYREEE (reference sequence). This CDR3 contains 15 residues. The CDR3 region has the DNA TGTGCCAGCAGCTTTCTAAGGGGGCGAGGCACTGAAGCTTTCTTT. It specifies CASSFLRGRGTEAFF.

There are a few counts of this clonotype. The chain is built from TRBV19 and TRBJ2-5; D is perhaps TRBD1 (5 bases). The CDR3 spans 13 residues. The germline gives CDR1 LNHDA, CDR2 SQIVND (reference sequence). Deletions cut 5 bases from V and 5 bases from J, with 12 bases between. CDR3 nucleotides: TGTGCCAGTAGTTCCGGCAGGGTGGAGACCCAGTACTTC. This sequence encodes CASSSGRVETQYF.

This clonotype was observed many times. The chain recombines TRBV6-5 with TRBJ1-6; D uncertain. Trimming left V 0 bases short and J 5 bases short, with 8 bases between. Per germline, CDR1 MNHEY and CDR2 SVGAGI. The CDR3 is 15 amino acids. CDR3 amino acids: CASSYSNRDNSPLHF. In nucleotides, the CDR3 is TGTGCCAGCAGTTACTCAAACAGAGATAATTCACCCCTCCACTTT.

This clonotype was seen many times. The J gene is TRBJ1-1, the V gene TRBV29-1; 8 positions match TRBD1. The CDR3 is 16 amino acids. Trimming took 3 bases from V and 5 from J; bases not matched to a gene: 14. The germline V gene encodes CDR1 SQVTM and CDR2 ANQGSEA. Here the CDR3 reads CSVDQGQAYVDTEAFF. CDR3 DNA sequence: TGCAGCGTTGACCAGGGACAGGCCTATGTGGATACTGAAGCTTTCTTT.

About this clonotype itself: Since a much larger clone is just one base distant, this may be a read error. The gene calls are TRBV10-3 and TRBJ2-7; TRBD1 aligns across 7 bases. The CDR3 is made up of 14 amino acids. V shed 10 bases, J shed 3 bases, and the junction held 12 bases outside the gene matches. Per germline, CDR1 ENHRY and CDR2 SYGVKD. Written as DNA, the CDR3 is TGTGCCACCTCGCCAAGGACAGGCTGCTACGAGCAGTACTTC. Translation gives CATSPRTGCYEQYF.

As DNA, the CDR3 is TGTGCCAGCAGTGAATCGGGGACAGGGGATACCTACGAGCAGTACTTC. Translating gives CASSESGTGDTYEQYF. The chain is built from TRBV25-1 and TRBJ2-7; 10 bases align to TRBD1. The CDR3 sequence is 16 residues long. V gave up 1 base and J gave up 2 bases; unmatched junction bases: 5. Germline V gene lookup returns CDR1 MGHDK and CDR2 SYGVNS.

This clonotype was observed a few times. The J gene is TRBJ2-1, the V gene TRBV18; maybe TRBD1 (6 bases). Germline V gives CDR1 KGHSH, CDR2 LQKENI. The V and J ends lost 4 bases and 6 bases respectively, with 13 bases between them. This CDR3 is built from 14 residues. CDR3 bases: TGTGCCAGCTCACTACAGGGTGTAGTCAATGAGCAGTTCTTC. Amino acids: CASSLQGVVNEQFF. Drawing the rest from reference TRBV18 and TRBJ2-1, the complete variable domain is NAGVMQNPRHLVRRRGQEARLRCSPMKGHSHVYWYRQLPEEGLKFMVYLQKENIIDESGMPKERFSAEFPKEGPSILRIQQVVRGDSAAYFCASSLQGVVNEQFFGPGTRLTVL.

This clonotype was counted between two and nine times. The V call is TRBV18, the J call TRBJ1-5, with 8 positions matching TRBD1. The V segment lost 3 bases and the J segment 7 bases; nucleotides outside the gene matches: 2. The CDR3 is 13 amino acids. Germline assignment: CDR1 KGHSH and CDR2 LQKENI. As DNA, the CDR3 is TGTGCCAGCTCACCGGGACAGGTCCAGCCCCAGCATTTT. Protein sequence: CASSPGQVQPQHF.

Note on this clonotype: The final CDR3 position lacks the conserved phenylalanine or tryptophan, pointing to a likely read error. The rearrangement links TRBV2 to TRBJ2-3, with a weak D call TRBD2 (5 bases). Deletions cut 4 bases from V and 1 base from J, with 9 bases between. Germline-derived CDR1 and CDR2 are SNHLY and FYNNEI. This CDR3 comprises 14 residues. The CDR3 protein is CASSVSGGTDTQYV. As DNA, the CDR3 is TGTGCCAGCAGTGTCTCCGGGGGCACAGATACGCAGTATGTT.

This clonotype showed up many times. The gene calls are TRBV7-9 and TRBJ2-4; TRBD1 aligns across 10 bases. V lost 5 bases and J lost 16; bases outside the gene matches: 17. Germline CDR1 is SEHNR and CDR2 is FQNEAQ (reference sequence). The CDR3 sequence is 15 residues long. The CDR3 DNA reads as TGTGCCAGCAGCAGGGGCCCGGGGGCCGGGACAGGGGAATACTTC. Its translation is CASSRGPGAGTGEYF.

At least ten counts were recorded for this clonotype. V and J are TRBV7-2 and TRBJ2-1, with D tentatively TRBD1 (6 bases). Germline V gene sequence: CDR1 SGHTA, CDR2 FQGNSA. With 5 bases removed from V and 2 bases from J, the gap between germline ends came to 16 bases. CDR3 size: 16 residues. Here the CDR3 reads CASSLRGTKAYNEQFF. Written as DNA, the CDR3 is TGTGCCAGCAGCCTGAGGGGGACAAAAGCCTACAATGAGCAGTTCTTC.